The 15 T cell receptor beta chains reported below all come from one sample, sequenced in a study of molecular identifiers for immune sequencing clone quantification. TCRdb re-called the PCR reads with MiXCR, one entry per CDR3 protein. The data hold more than 250,000 distinct CDR3 sequences, with 20% to 25% observed a single time. The sample consisted of naive CD8+ T cells from blood, with Jurkat cell RNA spiked in. Subset specified: FACS-sorted CD8+CD4-CCR7+CD45RA+ naive T cells. The receptors originated from a human donor in good health. Some libraries in this study had Jurkat cell RNA spiked in.

Ten or more counts support this clonotype. V and J are TRBV20-1 and TRBJ2-3, with D possibly TRBD2 on 7 matching bases. The CDR3 runs 17 residues. CDR1 and CDR2 (germline): DFQATT, SNEGSKA (reference sequence). V was shortened by 6 bases and J by 0 bases, with 22 bases between the two germline ends. CDR3 in DNA: TGCAGTGCCACACGGTGGGCGCGGGGGCCCAGCACAGATACGCAGTATTTT. This translates into CSATRWARGPSTDTQYF.

To note about this clonotype: This clone may be a read error of a much larger clone one base away. V usage is TRBV12-3 or TRBV12-4 and J usage is TRBJ2-3; 9 nucleotides align to TRBD2. CDR3 length: 17 amino acids. CDR3 bases: TGTGCCAGCAGGCGGGGGGGCTTTACTTCTAGCACAGATACGCGGTATTTT. It codes for CASRRGGFTSSTDTRYF.

This clonotype was observed many times. V gene TRBV20-1 combines with J gene TRBJ2-2, with D tentatively TRBD1 (7 bases). The CDR3 extends over 15 amino acids. Trimming took off 2 bases at V and 6 bases at J, with 16 bases between the two ends. Germline V lookup: CDR1 DFQATT, CDR2 SNEGSKA (reference sequence). The CDR3 reads CSARYRGGGAGELFF. CDR3 bases: TGCAGTGCTAGATACAGGGGAGGAGGCGCCGGGGAGCTGTTTTTT.

This clonotype came up many times. The rearrangement uses TRBV2 and TRBJ1-1; D possibly corresponds to TRBD1 (6 bases). Trimming took off 1 base at V and 5 bases at J, with 14 bases between the two ends. Per the germline V gene, CDR1 is SNHLY and CDR2 is FYNNEI. This CDR3 has 15 residues. CDR3 sequence reads: CASSEGRQGKTEAFF. The CDR3 region has the DNA TGTGCCAGCAGTGAAGGTCGCCAGGGGAAAACTGAAGCTTTCTTT.

This clonotype was observed many times. This chain joins TRBV4-1 and TRBJ2-3; D gene uncertain. The V gene's germline CDR1 is MGHRA and CDR2 YSYEKL. With 3 bases removed from V and 3 bases from J, the gap between germline ends came to 16 bases. The CDR3 length is 16 residues. The chain's CDR3 is CASSHETSSPTDTQYF. The CDR3 DNA reads TGCGCCAGCAGCCATGAGACTTCGTCTCCGACAGATACGCAGTATTTT.

To note about this clonotype: A single base separates this from a much larger clone, so it may be a read error. This chain uses TRBV29-1 with TRBJ1-1, with D possibly being TRBD1 (5 bases). CDR3 size: 16 residues. The germline CDR1 and CDR2 sequences are SQVTM and ANQGSEA. With 5 bases removed from V and 7 bases from J, the gap between germline ends came to 26 bases. The CDR3 DNA sequence: TGCAGCGTTATCGACCTTTTCCAGAGGGCGGACATTGAAGCTTTCTTT. Residues: CSVIDLFQRADIEAFF. Together with reference TRBV29-1 and TRBJ1-1, the CDR3 gives the full variable domain: SAVISQKPSRDICQRGTSLTIQCQVDSQVTMMFWYRQQPGQSLTLIATANQGSEATYESGFVIDKFPISRPNLTFSTLTVSNMSPEDSSIYLCSVIDLFQRADIEAFFGQGTRLTVV.

Regarding this clonotype: A much larger clone lies one base from this, so it may be a read error. No conserved phenylalanine or tryptophan is present at the end of the CDR3, so a read error is the likely explanation. This chain uses TRBV3-1 with TRBJ2-7; D remains unclear. V was clipped by 2 bases and J by 3 bases, with 8 bases between them. Germline values: CDR1 LGHDT, CDR2 YNNKEL (reference sequence). CDR3 length equals 13 residues. The CDR3 region has the DNA TGTGCCAGCAGCCAATTTCGAAACTACGAGCAGTACTCC. As protein: CASSQFRNYEQYS.

This clonotype occurred many times. V is TRBV7-6 and J is TRBJ2-3; no definite D call. Trimming removed 2 bases at V and 0 bases at J, with 15 bases between. From germline, CDR1 is SGHVS and CDR2 FNYEAQ. The CDR3 consists of 17 residues. The CDR3 region is CASSLLGKGRSTDTQYF. DNA of the CDR3: TGTGCCAGCAGCTTACTCGGAAAAGGCCGAAGCACAGATACGCAGTATTTT.

The chain combines TRBV12-3 or TRBV12-4 with TRBJ2-2; TRBD1 or TRBD2 may be the D gene (5 bases each). The CDR3 sequence is 14 residues long. Trimming shortened V by 6 bases and J by 7 bases, and 15 bases separated the two germline ends. The CDR3 is CASRSSWDVGELFF. CDR3 DNA sequence: TGTGCCAGCAGGTCATCGTGGGACGTCGGGGAGCTGTTTTTT.

The chain has TRBV7-9 and TRBJ2-1; D is unresolved. The germline V and J ends were trimmed by 4 bases and 5 bases, with 21 bases remaining between them. CDR3 length equals 17 residues. Germline loops: CDR1 SEHNR, CDR2 FQNEAQ (reference sequence). The DNA for the CDR3 is TGTGCCAGCAGCTACTCCTCCGCCTTCTCCTACAACAATGAGCAGTTCTTC. Its protein product is CASSYSSAFSYNNEQFF.

V is TRBV30 and J is TRBJ1-1; D unclear. Germline V gene lookup returns CDR1 GTSNPN and CDR2 SVGIG (reference sequence). The length of the CDR3 is 12 residues. Trimming left V 2 bases short and J 3 bases short, with 7 bases between. CDR3 sequence: CAWSQFHTEAFF. The CDR3, as DNA: TGTGCCTGGAGTCAATTCCACACTGAAGCTTTCTTT.

This clonotype appeared many times. The chain combines TRBV7-9 with TRBJ1-4; D is uncertain. The CDR3 contains 14 residues. V was shortened by 3 bases and J by 4 bases, with 9 bases between the two germline ends. CDR1 is SEHNR and CDR2 is FQNEAQ in the germline V gene (reference sequence). The CDR3 DNA follows: TGTGCCAGCAGCTTCCAGAGTAATAATGAAAAACTGTTTTTT. Its protein product is CASSFQSNNEKLFF.

In regard to this clonotype: A much larger clonotype is one base distant, so this may be a read error. This is likely a read error, given that the CDR3 carries no conserved phenylalanine or tryptophan at its end. CDR3 sequence: CASSQTPEGLNEKLFL. CDR3 nucleotide sequence: TGCGCCAGCAGCCAGACTCCGGAGGGGCTTAATGAAAAACTGTTTCTT. The rearrangement uses TRBV4-1 and TRBJ1-4; D may be TRBD1 (5 bases). Germline-derived CDR1 and CDR2 are MGHRA and YSYEKL. V lost 3 bases, J lost 4 bases, and 15 bases lay in between. This CDR3 has 16 residues.

The chain is built from TRBV21-1 and TRBJ2-5. TRBV21-1 corresponds to a pseudogene. CDR3 length: 12 amino acids. Here the CDR3 reads CAALGSKETQYF. The CDR3 nucleotides read TGTGCCGCATTGGGGTCGAAAGAGACCCAGTACTTC.

Many counts were recorded for this clonotype. The J gene is TRBJ1-2, the V gene TRBV14; D is unresolved. This CDR3 spans 15 amino acids. V lost 1 base to trimming and J lost 0 bases, with 9 bases between them. Germline CDR1 and CDR2: SGHDN and FVKESK. This chain's CDR3 is CASSQVHGSNYGYTF. The CDR3 DNA is TGTGCCAGCAGCCAAGTTCACGGTTCTAACTATGGCTACACCTTC.